This is a list of T cell receptor beta chains from one sample in a study of post-analysis software for immune sequencing data. TCRdb independently ran MiXCR on the PCR reads; one entry per CDR3 protein. The table has about 500,000 distinct CDR3 sequences, around 40% seen once. The sample was blood. All receptors derive from a girl under 18 with multiple sclerosis. The CDR3 runs from the conserved cysteine through the conserved F or W. The order of the fields is J gene, V gene, D gene, clone size, CDR3 DNA, CDR3 protein. A D gene is named only where the DNA matches it firmly. A row's size may be missing; if present it is once, few, many or a size class.

>TRBJ2-7|TRBV27|-|few
TGTGCCAGCAGCCCGAATGGGGGGCGCAACTACGAGCAGTACTTC
CASSPNGGRNYEQYF
>TRBJ2-7|TRBV7-2|TRBD2|-
TGTGCCAGCAGAGCTCGTGGCGGGAGTACCCACTACGAGCAGTACTTC
CASRARGGSTHYEQYF
>TRBJ1-2|TRBV29-1|TRBD1|many
TGCAGCGCCGGGACAGGACCTAACTATGGCTACACCTTC
CSAGTGPNYGYTF
>TRBJ2-1|TRBV28|TRBD2|-
TGTGCCAGCAGTTTACGGAACACCAGAGCGGGAGTGAGGGACAATGAGCAGTTCTTC
CASSLRNTRAGVRDNEQFF
>TRBJ2-7|TRBV29-1|-|few
TGCAGCGTTGCTCTGGACAGACCTGGCGAGCAGTACTTC
CSVALDRPGEQYF
>TRBJ2-7|TRBV25-1|-|few
TGTGCCAGCAGTGAAGGAAGCGGGCCCTACGAGCAGTACTTC
CASSEGSGPYEQYF
>TRBJ1-2|TRBV7-9|-|few
TGTGCCAGCAGCTTAGAAAGATTAAGGGTAACAGGTGGCTACACCTTC
CASSLERLRVTGGYTF
>TRBJ1-1|TRBV10-3|TRBD1|-
TGTGCCATCAGTTCTCAGGGGGTAAACACTGAAGCTTTCTTT
CAISSQGVNTEAFF
>TRBJ1-6|TRBV6-1|-|-
TGCGCCAGCAGTGAATATTTGGGGGTGAGAGATTCACCCCTCCACTTT
CASSEYLGVRDSPLHF
>TRBJ1-3|TRBV7-2|-|-
TGTGCCAGCAGCTTGACGGACGGGTACTCTGGAAACACCATATATTTT
CASSLTDGYSGNTIYF
>TRBJ2-5|TRBV20-1|TRBD2|-
TGTAGTGTCAACGAATATTGGACTAGCGGGAGTGTAGAGACCCAGTACTTC
CSVNEYWTSGSVETQYF
>TRBJ2-1|TRBV24-1|-|-
TGTGCCACCAGCGGGGACAATGAGCAGTTCTTC
CATSGDNEQFF
>TRBJ2-2|TRBV10-3|-|-
TGTGCCATCAGGCGGACGGCGTCCAGGGAGCTGTTTTTT
CAIRRTASRELFF
>TRBJ1-2|TRBV7-8|TRBD1|-
TGTGCCAGCAGCCGACAGGGTCCGACGTATGGCTACACCTTC
CASSRQGPTYGYTF
>TRBJ2-1|TRBV7-8|TRBD2|-
TGTGCCAGCAGCTTAGGACTAGCGGGAGAGGTTGAGCAGTTCTTC
CASSLGLAGEVEQFF
>TRBJ2-5|TRBV24-1|-|few
TGTGCCACCAGTGATAACGGAGGGCGCGTTGAAGAGACCCAGTACTTC
CATSDNGGRVEETQYF
>TRBJ2-3|TRBV20-1|TRBD1|few
TGCAGTGCTAGCGGGACAGCGCAGTATTTT
CSASGTAQYF
>TRBJ2-3|TRBV6-1|-|few
TGTGCCAGCCGACCCGGGAAGGTGCGGGACCTCACAGATACGCAGTATTTT
CASRPGKVRDLTDTQYF
>TRBJ1-2|TRBV7-2|-|-
TGTGCCAGCAGCTTATCAGGGGTTAACTATGGCTACACCTTC
CASSLSGVNYGYTF
>TRBJ2-1|TRBV29-1|TRBD2|few
TGCAGCGTTGATTACTCTACGGGACTAGCGGGAGATGAGCAGTTCTTC
CSVDYSTGLAGDEQFF
>TRBJ1-2|TRBV9|-|-
TGTGCCAGCAGCCCCCGTTCTGGGGCTAACTATGGCTACACCTTC
CASSPRSGANYGYTF
>TRBJ2-1|TRBV7-9|TRBD2|-
TGTGCCACCAGGCTTCCCGGACTAGCGGGAGGGCCGGGTAAATACAATGAGCAGTTCTTC
CATRLPGLAGGPGKYNEQFF
>TRBJ2-7|TRBV5-6|-|-
TGTGCCAGCAACTTAGGGTCCCCTAGCTACGAGCAGTACTTC
CASNLGSPSYEQYF
>TRBJ1-1|TRBV9|TRBD1|-
TGTGCCAGCAGCCCCCGGGACAGGGGTTTGGACACTGAAGCTTTCTTT
CASSPRDRGLDTEAFF
>TRBJ2-7|TRBV4-1|-|-
TGCGCCAGCAGCCACGGCCGGGACCTTAGCTCCTACGAGCAGTACTTC
CASSHGRDLSSYEQYF
>TRBJ2-7|TRBV7-9|-|few
TGTGCCAGCAGCTTAGCATCCAGGGGCCTGTACGAGCAGTACTTC
CASSLASRGLYEQYF
>TRBJ1-2|TRBV6-5|-|few
TGTGCCAGCAGTTACGCTGGGGGGAACTATGGCTACACCTTC
CASSYAGGNYGYTF
>TRBJ1-2|TRBV7-9|-|-
TGTGCCAGCAGGGTATCGTCCTCGGACTATGGCTACACCTTC
CASRVSSSDYGYTF
>TRBJ1-2|TRBV15|TRBD1|few
TGTGCCACCAGCAGAGATCTGATTCCAACAGGGGGTGGCTACACCTTC
CATSRDLIPTGGGYTF
>TRBJ1-2|TRBV6-1|-|-
TGTGCCAGCAGTGAGGCCCTAACCGCTAACTATGGTTACACCTTC
CASSEALTANYGYTF
>TRBJ2-1|TRBV20-1|-|-
TGCAGTGCTACGACGTGGGGGAATGAGCAGTTCTTC
CSATTWGNEQFF